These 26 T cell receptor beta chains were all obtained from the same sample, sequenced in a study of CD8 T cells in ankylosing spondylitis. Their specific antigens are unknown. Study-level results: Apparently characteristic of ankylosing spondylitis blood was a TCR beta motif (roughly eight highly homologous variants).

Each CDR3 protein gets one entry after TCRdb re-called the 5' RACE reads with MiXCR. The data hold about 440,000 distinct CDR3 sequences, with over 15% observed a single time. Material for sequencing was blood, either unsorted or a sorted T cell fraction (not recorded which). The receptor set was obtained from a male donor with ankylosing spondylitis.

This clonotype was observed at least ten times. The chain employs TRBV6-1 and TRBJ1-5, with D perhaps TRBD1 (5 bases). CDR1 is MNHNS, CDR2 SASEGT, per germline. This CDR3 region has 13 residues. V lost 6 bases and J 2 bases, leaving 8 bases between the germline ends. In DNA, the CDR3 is TGTGCCAGCAGCCCCAGGGGCAATCAGCCCCAGCATTTT. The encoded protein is CASSPRGNQPQHF.

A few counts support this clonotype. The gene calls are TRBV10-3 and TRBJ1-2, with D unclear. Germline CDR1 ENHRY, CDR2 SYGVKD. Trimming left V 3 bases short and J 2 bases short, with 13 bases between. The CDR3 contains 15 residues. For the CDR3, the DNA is TGTGCCATCAGTGATTTGGGCGGAGTCAACTATGGCTACACCTTC. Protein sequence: CAISDLGGVNYGYTF.

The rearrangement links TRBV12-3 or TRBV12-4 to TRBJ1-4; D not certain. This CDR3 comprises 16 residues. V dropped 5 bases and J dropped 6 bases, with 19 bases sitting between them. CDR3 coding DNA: TGTGCCAGCAGTCCCCGCCGACGGTCGGGTTATGAAAAACTGTTTTTT. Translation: CASSPRRRSGYEKLFF.

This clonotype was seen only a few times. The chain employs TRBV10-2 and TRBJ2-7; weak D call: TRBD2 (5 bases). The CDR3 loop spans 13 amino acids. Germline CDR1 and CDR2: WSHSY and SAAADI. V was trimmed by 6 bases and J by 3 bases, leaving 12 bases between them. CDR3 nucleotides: TGCGCCAGCAGACTCGGGGTAAACTACGAGCAGTACTTC. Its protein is CASRLGVNYEQYF.

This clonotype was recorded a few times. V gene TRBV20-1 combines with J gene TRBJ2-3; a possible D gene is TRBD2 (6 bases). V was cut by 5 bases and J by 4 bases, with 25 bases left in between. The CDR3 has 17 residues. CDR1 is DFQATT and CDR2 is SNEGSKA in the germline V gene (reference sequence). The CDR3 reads CSAGPPSGGKGPDTQYF. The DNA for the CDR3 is TGCAGTGCTGGCCCCCCCAGCGGCGGGAAAGGCCCAGATACGCAGTATTTT.

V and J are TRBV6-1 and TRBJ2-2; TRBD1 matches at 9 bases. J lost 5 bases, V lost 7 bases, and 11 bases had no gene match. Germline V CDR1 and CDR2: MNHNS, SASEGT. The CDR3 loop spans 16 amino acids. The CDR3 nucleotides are TGTGCCAGCAACCGCGGACAGGGGAGGGGTACCGGGGAGCTGTTTTTT. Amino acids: CASNRGQGRGTGELFF.

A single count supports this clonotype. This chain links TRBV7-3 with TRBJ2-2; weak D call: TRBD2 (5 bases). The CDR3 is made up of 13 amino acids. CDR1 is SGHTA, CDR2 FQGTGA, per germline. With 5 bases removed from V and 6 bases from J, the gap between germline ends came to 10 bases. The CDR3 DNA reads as TGTGCCAGCAGCACGCCGGGGTCCGGGGAGCTGTTTTTT. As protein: CASSTPGSGELFF.

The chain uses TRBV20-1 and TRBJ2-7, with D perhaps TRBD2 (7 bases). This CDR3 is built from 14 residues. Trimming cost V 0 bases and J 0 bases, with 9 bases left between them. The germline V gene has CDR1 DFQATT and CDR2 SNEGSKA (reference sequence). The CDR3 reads CSARDGGLSYEQYF. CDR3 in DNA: TGCAGTGCTAGAGACGGGGGGCTCTCCTACGAGCAGTACTTC.

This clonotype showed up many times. CDR3 in amino acids: CASSSVDRNTEAFF. DNA for the CDR3: TGCGCCAGCAGCTCCGTGGACAGGAACACTGAAGCTTTCTTT. The gene calls are TRBV5-1 and TRBJ1-1; perhaps TRBD1 as D (6 bases). Germline V gene lookup returns CDR1 SGHRS and CDR2 YFSETQ. V was clipped by 3 bases and J by 1 base, with 10 bases between them. CDR3 length equals 14 residues. The whole variable domain, remainder taken from reference TRBV5-1 and TRBJ1-1, is KAGVTQTPRYLIKTRGQQVTLSCSPISGHRSVSWYQQTPGQGLQFLFEYFSETQRNKGNFPGRFSGRQFSNSRSEMNVSTLELGDSALYLCASSSVDRNTEAFFGQGTRLTVV.

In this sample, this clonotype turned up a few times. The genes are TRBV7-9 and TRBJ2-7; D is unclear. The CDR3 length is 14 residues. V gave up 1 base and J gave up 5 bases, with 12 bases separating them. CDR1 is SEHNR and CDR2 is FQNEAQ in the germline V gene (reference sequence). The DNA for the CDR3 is TGTGCCAGCAGCTTAGTTCCAGTGGCGAACGAGCAGTACTTC. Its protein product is CASSLVPVANEQYF.

The chain's CDR3 is CSALRLGQILYGYTF. CDR3 DNA sequence: TGCAGTGCTCTCCGATTAGGACAGATCCTCTATGGCTACACCTTC. The chain combines TRBV20-1 with TRBJ1-2, with D possibly matching TRBD1 (6 bases). The V and J ends lost 5 bases and 4 bases respectively, with 20 bases between them. Germline values: CDR1 DFQATT, CDR2 SNEGSKA (reference sequence). This CDR3 region has 15 residues.

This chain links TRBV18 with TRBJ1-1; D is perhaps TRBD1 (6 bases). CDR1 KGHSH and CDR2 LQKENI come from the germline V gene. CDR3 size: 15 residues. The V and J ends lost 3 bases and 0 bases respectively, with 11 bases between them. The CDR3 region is CASSPRGMLNTEAFF. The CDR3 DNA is TGTGCCAGCTCACCGAGGGGGATGTTGAACACTGAAGCTTTCTTT.

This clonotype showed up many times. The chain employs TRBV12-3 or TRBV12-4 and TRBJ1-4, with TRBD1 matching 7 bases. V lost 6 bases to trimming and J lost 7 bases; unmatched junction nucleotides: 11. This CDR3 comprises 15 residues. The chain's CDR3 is CASSVPRQGGEKLFF. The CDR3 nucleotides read TGTGCCAGCAGCGTACCCCGACAGGGTGGTGAAAAACTGTTTTTT.

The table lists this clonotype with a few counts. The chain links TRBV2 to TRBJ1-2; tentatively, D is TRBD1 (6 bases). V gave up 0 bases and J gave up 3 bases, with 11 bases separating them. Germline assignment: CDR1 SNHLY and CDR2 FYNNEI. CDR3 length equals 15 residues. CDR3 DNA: TGTGCCAGCAGTGAAGCAGGGAGGGGGTACTATGGCTACACCTTC. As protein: CASSEAGRGYYGYTF.

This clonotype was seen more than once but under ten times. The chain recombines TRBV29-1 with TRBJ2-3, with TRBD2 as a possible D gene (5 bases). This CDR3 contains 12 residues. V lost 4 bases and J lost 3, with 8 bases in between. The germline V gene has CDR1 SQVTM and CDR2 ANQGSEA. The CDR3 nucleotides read TGCAGCGTTGCGGGGAGAACAGATACGCAGTATTTT. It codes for CSVAGRTDTQYF.

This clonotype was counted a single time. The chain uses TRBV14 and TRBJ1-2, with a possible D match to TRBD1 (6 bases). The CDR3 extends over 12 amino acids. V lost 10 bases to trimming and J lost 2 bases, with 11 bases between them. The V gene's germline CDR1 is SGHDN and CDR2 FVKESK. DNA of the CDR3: TGTGCCACCTCCGGACAGAACTATGGCTACACCTTC. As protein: CATSGQNYGYTF.

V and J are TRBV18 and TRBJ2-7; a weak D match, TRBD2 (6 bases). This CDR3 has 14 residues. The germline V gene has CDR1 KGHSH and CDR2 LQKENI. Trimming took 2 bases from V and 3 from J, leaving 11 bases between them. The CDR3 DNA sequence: TGTGCCAGCTCACCAGGACCGGACTACTACGAGCAGTACTTC. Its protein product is CASSPGPDYYEQYF.

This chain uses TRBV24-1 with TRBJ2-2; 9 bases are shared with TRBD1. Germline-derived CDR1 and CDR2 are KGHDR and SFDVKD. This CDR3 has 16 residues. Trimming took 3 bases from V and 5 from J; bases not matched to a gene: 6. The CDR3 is CATSDTGTGTTGELFF. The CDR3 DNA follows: TGTGCCACCAGTGATACCGGGACAGGGACAACCGGGGAGCTGTTTTTT.

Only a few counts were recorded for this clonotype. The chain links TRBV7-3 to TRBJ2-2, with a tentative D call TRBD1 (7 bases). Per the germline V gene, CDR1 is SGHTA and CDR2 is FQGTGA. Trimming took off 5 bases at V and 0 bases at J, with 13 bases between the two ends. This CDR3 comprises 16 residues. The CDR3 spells CASSAGGLPNTGELFF. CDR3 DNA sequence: TGTGCCAGCAGCGCAGGGGGACTTCCGAACACCGGGGAGCTGTTTTTT.

Written as DNA, the CDR3 is TGTGCCAGCAGTTTAACACTTGGACAGCCCCGAGGGGAAGAGACCCAGTACTTC. The encoded protein is CASSLTLGQPRGEETQYF. The V call is TRBV12-3 or TRBV12-4, the J call TRBJ2-5, with D tentatively TRBD1 (6 bases). The CDR3 consists of 18 residues. Trimming left V 2 bases short and J 3 bases short, with 22 bases between.

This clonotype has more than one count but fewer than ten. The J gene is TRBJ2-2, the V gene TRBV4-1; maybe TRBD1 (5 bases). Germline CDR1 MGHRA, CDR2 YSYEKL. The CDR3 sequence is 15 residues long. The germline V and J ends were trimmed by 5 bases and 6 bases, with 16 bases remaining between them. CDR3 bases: TGCGCCAGCAGCAGGTCAGGGAACGCGGCCGGGGAGCTGTTTTTT. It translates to CASSRSGNAAGELFF.

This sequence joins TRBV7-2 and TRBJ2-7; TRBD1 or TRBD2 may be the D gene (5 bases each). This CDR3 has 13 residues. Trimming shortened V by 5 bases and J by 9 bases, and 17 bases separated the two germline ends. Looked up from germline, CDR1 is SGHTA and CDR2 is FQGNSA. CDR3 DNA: TGTGCCAGCAGCCCTGGACACTTTGGGGGGCAGTACTTC. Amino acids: CASSPGHFGGQYF.

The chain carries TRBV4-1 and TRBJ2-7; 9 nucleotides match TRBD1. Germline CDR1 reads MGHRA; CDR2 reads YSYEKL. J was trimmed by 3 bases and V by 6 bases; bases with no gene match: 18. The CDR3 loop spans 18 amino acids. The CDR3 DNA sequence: TGCGCCAGCAGTAATATCGGAACCCGGGACAGGGTGGACTACGAGCAGTACTTC. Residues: CASSNIGTRDRVDYEQYF.

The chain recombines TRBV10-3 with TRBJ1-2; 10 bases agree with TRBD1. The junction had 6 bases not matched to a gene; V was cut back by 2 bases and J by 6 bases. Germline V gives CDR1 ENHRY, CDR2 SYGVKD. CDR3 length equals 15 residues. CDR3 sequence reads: CAISERDRGSDGYTF. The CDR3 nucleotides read TGTGCCATCAGTGAGAGGGACAGGGGAAGCGATGGCTACACCTTC.

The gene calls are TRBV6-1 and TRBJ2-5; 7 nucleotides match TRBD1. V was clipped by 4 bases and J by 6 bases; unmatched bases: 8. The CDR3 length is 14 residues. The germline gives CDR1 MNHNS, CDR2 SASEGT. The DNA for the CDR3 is TGTGCCAGCAGTGCCGGGACAGCCGTGAAGACCCAGTACTTC. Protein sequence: CASSAGTAVKTQYF.

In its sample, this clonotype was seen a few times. The CDR3 reads CASGGAPVGELFF. The DNA of the CDR3 is TGTGCCAGCGGAGGGGCGCCAGTAGGGGAGCTGTTTTTT. V and J are TRBV6-1 and TRBJ2-2; tentative D call: TRBD2 (6 bases). The CDR3 runs to 13 residues. Per the germline V gene, CDR1 is MNHNS and CDR2 is SASEGT. Trimming took off 8 bases at V and 8 bases at J, with 15 bases between the two ends.